The T cell receptor beta chain described here comes from a study of blood T cell repertoires in COVID-19 (dated by TCRdb to about 2020). For the wider study: Samples from collaborators originated in the United States, Italy and Spain and spanned both the acute and convalescent phases of COVID-19. Deeply sampled blood TCRbeta repertoires from subjects exposed to, actively infected with, or recovered from COVID-19 were included in the dataset. Samples came from the ongoing ImmuneRACE study (first 160 participants) plus 1,254 subjects from 6 global collaborators. The repertoires were released in a freely available public database meant as a resource for research on the immune response to SARS-CoV-2. Where available, HLA class I and class II types were obtained from metadata supplied by the sample provider rather than from assay-based typing. Nearly every sample came with metadata listing a de-identified subject ID, COVID-19 status, age in years and sex. The material from the prospective study consisted of cDNA or gDNA derived from T cells, B-cell-depleted T cells, or PBMCs. Here is what the overall study found, with its caveats: Clinical and demographic metadata were provided uncurated, with the amount varying by source and participant.

With regard to this clone: It has no known antigen specificity. The sample holds no much larger clone one base away, and base qualities are not on file.

TCRbeta CDR3 regions were amplified from genomic DNA using the immunoSEQ Assay, a bias-controlled multiplex PCR. On the study's bioinformatics: Nucleated cell counts per sample were estimated from amplification of reference gene primers within the assay. Sequence reads were collapsed and filtered to measure the absolute abundance of every unique TCRbeta CDR3 rearrangement. For each sample, productive Simpson clonality was calculated as the square root of Simpson's diversity index over productive rearrangements. TCRdb retrieved this table from immuneACCESS and kept in-frame rearrangements only. Not all clones are present; in checked studies, unresolved V genes account for under half, and no reason is known for the remainder. V and J calls and clone size follow that table, whereas D and trimming were derived from the DNA. For this sample the table gives 200,000 to 250,000 clones, of which approximately 83% were detected only once. The biggest ten clones account for 7.4% of the sample.

V trim: 5 bases; J trim: 4 bases; unmatched bases: 10. Its CDR3 holds 16 amino acids, cysteine through phenylalanine. Only the CDR3 DNA stays, 48 bases, in frame from base 1. CDR1 and CDR2, looked up from the germline V gene, are SGHNT and YENEEA. The collaborating institutions used their own protocols to collect whole blood in K2EDTA tubes. For TCRbeta analysis, collaborators shipped samples in one of three forms: frozen whole blood, isolated PBMCs, or DNA extracted from either of those sample types. The source is a woman aged 50 to 60 with acute or convalescent COVID-19. The chain couples TRBV11-3 to TRBJ2-2; 7 central bases correspond to TRBD2. Input material: peripheral blood. The DNA sequence follows: TGTGCCAGCAGCGTCGGACTAGTTTCTACCACCGGGGAGCTGTTTTTT. Translation gives CASSVGLVSTTGELFF. Full variable domain (CDR3 extended with the reference TRBV11-3 and TRBJ2-2 proteins): EAGVVQSPRYKIIEKKQPVAFWCNPISGHNTLYWYLQNLGQGPELLIRYENEEAVDDSQLPKDRFSAERLKGVDSTLKIQPAELGDSAVYLCASSVGLVSTTGELFFGEGSRLTVL.